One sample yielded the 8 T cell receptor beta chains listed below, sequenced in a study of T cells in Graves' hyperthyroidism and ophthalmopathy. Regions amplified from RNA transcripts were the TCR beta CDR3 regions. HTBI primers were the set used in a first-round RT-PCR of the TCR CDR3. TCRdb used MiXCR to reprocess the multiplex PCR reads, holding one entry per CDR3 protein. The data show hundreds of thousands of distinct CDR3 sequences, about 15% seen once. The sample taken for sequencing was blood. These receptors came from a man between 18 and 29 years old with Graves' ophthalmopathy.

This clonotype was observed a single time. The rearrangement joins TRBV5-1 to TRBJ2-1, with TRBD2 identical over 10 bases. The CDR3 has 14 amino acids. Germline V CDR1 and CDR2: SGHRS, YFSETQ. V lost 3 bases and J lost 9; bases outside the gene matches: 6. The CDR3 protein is CASSWGTSDGEQFF. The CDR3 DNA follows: TGCGCCAGCAGCTGGGGGACTAGCGACGGTGAGCAGTTCTTC.

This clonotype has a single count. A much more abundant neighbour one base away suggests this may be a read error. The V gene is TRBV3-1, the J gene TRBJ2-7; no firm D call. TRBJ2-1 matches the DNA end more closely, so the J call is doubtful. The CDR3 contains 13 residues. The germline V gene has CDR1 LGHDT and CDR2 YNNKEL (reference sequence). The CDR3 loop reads CASSQMFFYEQFF. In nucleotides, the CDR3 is TGTGCCAGCAGCCAAATGTTCTTTTACGAGCAGTTCTTC.

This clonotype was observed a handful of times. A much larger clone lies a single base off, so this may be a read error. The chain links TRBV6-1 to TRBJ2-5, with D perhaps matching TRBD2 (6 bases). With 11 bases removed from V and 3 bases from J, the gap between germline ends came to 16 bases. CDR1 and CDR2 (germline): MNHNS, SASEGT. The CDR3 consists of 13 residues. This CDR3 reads CARWTGTEETQYF. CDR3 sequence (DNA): TGTGCCCGCTGGACCGGGACTGAAGAGACCCAGTACTTC.

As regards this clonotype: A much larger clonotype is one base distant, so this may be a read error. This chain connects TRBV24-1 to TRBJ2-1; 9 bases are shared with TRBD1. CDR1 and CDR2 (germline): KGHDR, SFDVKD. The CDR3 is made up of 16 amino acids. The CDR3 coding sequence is TGTGCCACCAGTGACCTCTGGACAGGGGATAGGAATGAGAAGTTCTTC. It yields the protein CATSDLWTGDRNEKFF.

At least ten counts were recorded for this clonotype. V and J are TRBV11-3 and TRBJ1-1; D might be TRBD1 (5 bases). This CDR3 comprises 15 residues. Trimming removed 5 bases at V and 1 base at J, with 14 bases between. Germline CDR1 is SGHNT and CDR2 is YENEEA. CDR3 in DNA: TGTGCCAGCAGCCCCAGGGTGGGTTCGAACACTGAAGCTTTCTTT. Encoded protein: CASSPRVGSNTEAFF.

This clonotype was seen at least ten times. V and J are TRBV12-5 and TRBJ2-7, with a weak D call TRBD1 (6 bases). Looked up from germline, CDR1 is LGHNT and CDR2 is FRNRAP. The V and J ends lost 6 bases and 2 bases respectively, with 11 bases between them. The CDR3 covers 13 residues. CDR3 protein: CASGPGHPYEQYF. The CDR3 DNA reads TGTGCTAGTGGACCGGGACACCCCTACGAGCAGTACTTC.

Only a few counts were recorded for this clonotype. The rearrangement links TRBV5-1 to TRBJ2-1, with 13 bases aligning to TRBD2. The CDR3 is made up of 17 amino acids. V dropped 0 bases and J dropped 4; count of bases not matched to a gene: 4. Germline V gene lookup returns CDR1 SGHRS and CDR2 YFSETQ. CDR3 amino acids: CASSLGLAGGPYNEQFF. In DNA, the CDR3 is TGCGCCAGCAGCTTGGGACTAGCGGGGGGACCTTACAATGAGCAGTTCTTC.

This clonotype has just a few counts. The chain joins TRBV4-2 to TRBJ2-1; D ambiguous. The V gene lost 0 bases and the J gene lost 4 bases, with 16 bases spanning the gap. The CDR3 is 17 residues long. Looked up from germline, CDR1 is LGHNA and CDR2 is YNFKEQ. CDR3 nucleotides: TGTGCCAGCAGCCAAGATTTGAGACATCCCCTGTACAATGAGCAGTTCTTC. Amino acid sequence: CASSQDLRHPLYNEQFF.